This record concerns one T cell receptor beta chain sequence. Its antigen is still unknown. The source of the sample is a study of cytotoxic CD8 clonotypes in ibrutinib-treated CLL. Study-wide findings and caveats: Clonality went up at the time of ibrutinib response, stayed stable in sustained remission, and later dropped back toward its baseline level at progression. Sustained-remission and progressing patients diverged in sampling times.

The length of the CDR3 is 20 residues. CDR1 and CDR2 from the germline V gene are MDHEN and SYDVKM. V shed 5 bases, J shed 0 bases, and the junction held 16 bases outside the gene matches. The planned depth of sequencing spanned 1 in 200,000 to 1 in 1 million T cells. Profiled with immunoSEQ multiplex PCR; TCRdb holds only in-frame clones, not every one. The sample has 200,000 or so clones; 79% are singletons. The rearrangement uses TRBV28 and TRBJ2-1; 10 bases agree with TRBD1. The clonotype originates from a human donor with chronic lymphocytic leukemia. Source: PBMCs, taken after 12 months of ibrutinib treatment. The chain's CDR3 is CASSPRQGAAYLSSYNEQFF. In DNA form, the CDR3 reads TGTGCCAGCAGTCCCCGACAGGGGGCCGCCTATTTGAGCTCCTACAATGAGCAGTTCTTC.